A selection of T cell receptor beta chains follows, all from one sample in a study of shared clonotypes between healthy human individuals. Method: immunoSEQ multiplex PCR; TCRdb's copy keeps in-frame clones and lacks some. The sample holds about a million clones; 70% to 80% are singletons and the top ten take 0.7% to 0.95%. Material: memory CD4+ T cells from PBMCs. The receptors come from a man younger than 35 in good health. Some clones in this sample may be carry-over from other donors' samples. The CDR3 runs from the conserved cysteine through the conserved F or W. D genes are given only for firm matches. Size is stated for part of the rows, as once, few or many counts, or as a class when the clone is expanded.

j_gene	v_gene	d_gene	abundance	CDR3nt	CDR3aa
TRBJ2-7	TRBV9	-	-	TGTGCCAGCAGCGTAGCCCCCGAGGGAGGTTACGAGCAGTACTTC	CASSVAPEGGYEQYF
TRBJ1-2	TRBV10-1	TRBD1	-	TGCGCCAGCACCAGACAGGGGGGCATTGGGTATGGCTACACCTTC	CASTRQGGIGYGYTF
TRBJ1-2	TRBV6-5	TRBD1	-	TGTGCCAGCAGTTACGAAAGGGGGCGAGGCTATGGCTACACCTTC	CASSYERGRGYGYTF
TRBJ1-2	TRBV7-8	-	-	TGTGCCAGCAGGCGGGACGGCCGATATGGTGGCTACACCTTC	CASRRDGRYGGYTF
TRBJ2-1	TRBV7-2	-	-	TGTGCCAGCAGCCCCAGCAATGAGCAGTTCTTC	CASSPSNEQFF
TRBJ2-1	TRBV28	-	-	TGTGCCAGCAGTTTGGTGCCAGTCAATGAGCAGTTCTTC	CASSLVPVNEQFF
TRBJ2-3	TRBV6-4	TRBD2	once	TGTGCCACTAGCCGGGAAGCGGGAGATGGCACAGATACGCAGTATTTT	CATSREAGDGTDTQYF
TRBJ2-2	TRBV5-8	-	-	TGTGCCAGCAGCTTGTGGGGGGCCACCGGGGAGCTGTTTTTT	CASSLWGATGELFF
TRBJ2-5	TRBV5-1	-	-	TGCGCCAGCAGTCAGGAGGGGACCCAGTACTTC	CASSQEGTQYF
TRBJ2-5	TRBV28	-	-	TGTGCCAGCAGTAGACAGGAGGGAGGAGAGACCCAGTACTTC	CASSRQEGGETQYF
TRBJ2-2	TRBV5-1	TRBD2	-	TGCGCCAGCAGCCTGGGACTAGCAGCGAACACCGGGGAGCTGTTTTTT	CASSLGLAANTGELFF
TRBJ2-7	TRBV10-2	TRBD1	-	TGCGCCAGCAGTGAGGGAGGGACAGGGTCCTACGAGCAGTACTTC	CASSEGGTGSYEQYF
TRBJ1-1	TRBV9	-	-	TGTGCCAGCAGCGTAGTGGGGGAGAGGAACACTGAAGCTTTCTTT	CASSVVGERNTEAFF
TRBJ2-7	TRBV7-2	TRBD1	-	TGTGCCAGCAGGTCCGGGACAGGGGCCTACGAGCAGTACTTC	CASRSGTGAYEQYF
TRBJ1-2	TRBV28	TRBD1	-	TGTGCCAGCATCAGTGTGACAGGGGGCGCATTTGGCTACACCTTC	CASISVTGGAFGYTF
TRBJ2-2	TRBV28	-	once	TGTGCCAGCAGTTTATTGGGGCAGGGAAGCCCCGGGGAGCTGTTTTTT	CASSLLGQGSPGELFF
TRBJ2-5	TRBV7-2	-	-	TGTGCCAGCAGCCGAGAAGAGACCCAGTACTTC	CASSREETQYF
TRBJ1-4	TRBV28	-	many	TGTGCCAGCAGTGTCCGACAGAATGAAAAACTGTTTTTT	CASSVRQNEKLFF
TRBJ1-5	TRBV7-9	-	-	TGTGCCAGCAGCCCAGAGGATCAGCCCCAGCATTTT	CASSPEDQPQHF
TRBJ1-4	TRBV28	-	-	TGTGCCAGCAGTTTAGATACAACTAATGAAAAACTGTTTTTT	CASSLDTTNEKLFF
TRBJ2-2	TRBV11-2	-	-	TGTGCCAGCAGTCAGGAGACCGGGGAGCTGTTTTTT	CASSQETGELFF
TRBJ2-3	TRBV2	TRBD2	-	TGTGCCAGCAGTGAGGCTAGCGGGAGCACAGATACGCAGTATTTT	CASSEASGSTDTQYF
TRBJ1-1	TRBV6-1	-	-	TGTGCCAGCACTAAACGGAGCAGGGGCGACACTGAAGCTTTCTTT	CASTKRSRGDTEAFF
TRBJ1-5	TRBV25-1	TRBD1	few	TGTGCCAGCAGTGGGACAGGGCGGCAGCCCCAGCATTTT	CASSGTGRQPQHF
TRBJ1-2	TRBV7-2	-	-	TGTGCCAGCAGCTTAGTGGGATGGGGGGCAGGAGGCTACACCTTC	CASSLVGWGAGGYTF
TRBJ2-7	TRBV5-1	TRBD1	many	TGCGCCAGCAGCCTCTCGGACCCGGGACAGAGCGAGCAGTACTTC	CASSLSDPGQSEQYF
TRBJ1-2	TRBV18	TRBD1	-	TGTGCCAGCTCACCGGACTCGGGTACAGGGGTAACCTATGGCTACACCTTC	CASSPDSGTGVTYGYTF
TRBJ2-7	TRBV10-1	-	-	TGCGCCAGCAGTGAGAATATCGGCAGCGGGGAGCAGTACTTC	CASSENIGSGEQYF
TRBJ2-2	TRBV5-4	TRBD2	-	TGTGCCAGCAGTTCTCTAGCGGTAATGAACACCGGGGAGCTGTTTTTT	CASSSLAVMNTGELFF
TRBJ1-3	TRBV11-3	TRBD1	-	TGTGCCAGCAGAGTTGGGACAGTGTCAAACACCATATATTTT	CASRVGTVSNTIYF
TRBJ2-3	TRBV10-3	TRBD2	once	TGTGCCATCAGTGTCAGCGGGAGTCAGTTAACAGATACGCAGTATTTT	CAISVSGSQLTDTQYF
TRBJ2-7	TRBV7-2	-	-	TGTGCCAGCAGCCTAGGGGCGGTTGAGCTCTACGAGCAGTACTTC	CASSLGAVELYEQYF
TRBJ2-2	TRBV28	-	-	TGTGCCAGCAGGTCCTCGGGGGCTGTGGGGGAGCTGTTTTTT	CASRSSGAVGELFF
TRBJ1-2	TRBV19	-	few	TGTGCCAGTACCGCACCCGGCGGGGGAAGCTATGGCTACACCTTC	CASTAPGGGSYGYTF
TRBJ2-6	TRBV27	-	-	TGTGCCAGCAGGCAGGTGAGCTCTGGGGCCAACGTCCTGACTTTC	CASRQVSSGANVLTF
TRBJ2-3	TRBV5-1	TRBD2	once	TGCGCCAGCAGCTTGTTAACTAGCGGGAGCACAGATACGCAGTATTTT	CASSLLTSGSTDTQYF